Included here is one TCR beta chain sequence, with context. Its antigen remains unidentified. The data stem from a study of radiotherapy plus CTLA-4 blockade in lung cancer. General observations from the study: Once radiotherapy plus ipilimumab had been given, TCR clones derived from tumor expanded in blood.

CTLA-4 blockade with ipilimumab, together with focal radiation, was given to patients with chemo-refractory metastatic non-small-cell lung cancer. Here immunoSEQ multiplex PCR was the method, and the copy in TCRdb shows in-frame clones only, minus some. In the table there are about 39,000 clones, nearly 80% of which are singletons. The CDR3 runs to 12 residues. Germline values: CDR1 LNHDA, CDR2 SQIVND (reference sequence). Trimming removed 5 bases from V and 5 bases from J; junction bases left unmatched: 2. This material consisted of peripheral blood, taken from a patient treated with radiotherapy plus ipilimumab. This clonotype originated in a human donor with non-small cell lung cancer that progressed on radiotherapy plus ipilimumab. This sequence joins TRBV19 and TRBJ1-1, with 7 bases that match TRBD1. The CDR3 spells CASSDRETEAFF. CDR3 sequence (DNA): TGTGCCAGTAGTGACAGGGAGACTGAAGCTTTCTTT.